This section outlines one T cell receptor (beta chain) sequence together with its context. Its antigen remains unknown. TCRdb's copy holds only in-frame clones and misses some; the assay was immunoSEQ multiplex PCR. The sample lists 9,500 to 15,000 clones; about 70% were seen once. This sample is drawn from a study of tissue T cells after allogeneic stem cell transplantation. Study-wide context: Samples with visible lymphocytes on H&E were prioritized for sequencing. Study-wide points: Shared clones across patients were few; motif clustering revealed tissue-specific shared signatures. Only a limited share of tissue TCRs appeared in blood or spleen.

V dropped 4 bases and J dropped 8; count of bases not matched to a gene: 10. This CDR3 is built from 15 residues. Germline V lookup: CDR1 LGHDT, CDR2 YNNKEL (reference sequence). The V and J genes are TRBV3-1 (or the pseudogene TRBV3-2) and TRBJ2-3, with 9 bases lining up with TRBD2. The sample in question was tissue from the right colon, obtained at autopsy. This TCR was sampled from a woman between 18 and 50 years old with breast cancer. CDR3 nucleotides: TGTGCCAGCAGCCTTACCGGGACTAGCAGGGGTACGCAGTATTTT. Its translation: CASSLTGTSRGTQYF.